This entry features one T cell receptor beta chain sequence. The germline V gene has CDR1 SGDLS and CDR2 YYNGEE. V was trimmed by 0 bases and J by 3 bases, leaving 10 bases between them. CDR3 length: 16 amino acids. This record comes from a study of blood T cells in healthy people across ages. Primed by a sample-barcoded 5' primer and a J-beta primer mix, a second PCR proceeded for 7 to 11 cycles. No fewer than 3 million CDR3-containing paired-end reads came from each sample. TCRdb analysed the 5' RACE reads with MiXCR anew, one entry per CDR3 protein. The sample has about 680,000 distinct CDR3 sequences, over 45% seen once.

The chain has TRBV9 and TRBJ2-6, with D perhaps matching TRBD1 or TRBD2 (5 bases each). The sequencing sample was made of blood. The receptor was derived from a woman between 55 and 75 years old in good health. Here the CDR3 DNA reads TGTGCCAGCAGCGTAGTGCTGGGGGTTGGGGCCAACGTCCTGACTTTC. This sequence encodes CASSVVLGVGANVLTF.